This T cell receptor (beta chain) is from a study of cytomegalovirus exposure and HLA in healthy donors. The primer mix had 60 Vbeta and 13 Jbeta primers. Sequencing used immunoSEQ multiplex PCR; TCRdb keeps in-frame clones, though not all of them. The table includes about 170,000 clones, approximately 85% detected once. CDR1 is SGDLS and CDR2 is YYNGEE in the germline V gene. This CDR3 comprises 20 residues. V dropped 3 bases and J dropped 6 bases, with 31 bases sitting between them. What was sequenced was PBMCs. The rearrangement joins TRBV9 to TRBJ2-1; tentatively, D is TRBD1 or TRBD2 (9 bases each). The clonotype originates from a girl aged 2 to 10 in good health and CMV-seropositive. CDR3 nucleotides: TGTGCCAGCAGCGCCCCGGGACAGGGCAGGATGGGCGGGAGGGTCAATGAGCAGTTCTTC. This encodes CASSAPGQGRMGGRVNEQFF.